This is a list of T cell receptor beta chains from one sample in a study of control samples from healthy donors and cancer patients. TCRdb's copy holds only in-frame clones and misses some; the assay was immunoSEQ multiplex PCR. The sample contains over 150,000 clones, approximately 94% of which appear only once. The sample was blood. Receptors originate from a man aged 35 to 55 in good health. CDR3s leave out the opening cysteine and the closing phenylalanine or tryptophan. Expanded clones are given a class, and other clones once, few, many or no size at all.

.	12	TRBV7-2	ASSLGLGGQPQH
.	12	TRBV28	ASSNQYSNQPQH
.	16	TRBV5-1	ASSGTSGGLTDYNEQF
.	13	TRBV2	ASSLTGKSNQPQH
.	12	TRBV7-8	ASSRLAGGYEQY
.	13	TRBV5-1	ASSLGGNSNQPQH
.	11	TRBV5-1	ASSLPARETQY
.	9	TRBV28	ASSLNYGYT
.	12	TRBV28	ASSGTSGLWEQY
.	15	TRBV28	ASSPSGERGNTGELF
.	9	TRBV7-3	AGLGGHEQY
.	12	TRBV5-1	ASSFWTGNTEAF
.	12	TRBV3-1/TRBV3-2	ASSHQGGGNTIY
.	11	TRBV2	ASRTGGTDTQY
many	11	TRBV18	ASSPTGETEAF
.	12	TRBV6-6	ASSYWGSSYEQY
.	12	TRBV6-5	ASSPTGSENTIY
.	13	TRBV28	ASGSRGITGPLQF
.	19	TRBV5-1	ASSLYYGSVGRSNPNYGYT
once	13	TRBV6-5	ASSYSVGGNYGYT
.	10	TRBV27	ASSLRGYGYT
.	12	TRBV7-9	ASREWTGDPTIY
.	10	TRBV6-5	ASSYLGGEQF
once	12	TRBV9	ASSHGAVNQPQH
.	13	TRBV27	ASSLSFGGGYGYT
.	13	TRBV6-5	ASSLGRGSNQPQH
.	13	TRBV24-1	ATSNAGPLNQPQH
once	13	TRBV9	ASSATGRTNEKLF
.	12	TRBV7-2	ASSLGLTDYGYT
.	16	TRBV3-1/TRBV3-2	ASSQDLGGGIMNTEAF
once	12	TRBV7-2	ASSLAGFQETQY
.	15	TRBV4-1	ASSQDFGASTYNEQF
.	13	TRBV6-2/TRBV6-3	ASSSPPRTGEKLF
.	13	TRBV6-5	ASSYLTGDNEKLF
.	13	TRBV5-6	ASSLVRGTGNTIY
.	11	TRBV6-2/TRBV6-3	ASSTGADNEQF
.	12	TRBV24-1	ATSDAGSGNTIY
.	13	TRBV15	ATTLTGGLGETQY
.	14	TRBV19	ASSRVGQGADSPLH
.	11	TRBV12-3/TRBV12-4	ASTVESNYGYT
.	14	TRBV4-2	ASSQVGTGTRDEQF